This T cell receptor (beta chain) was identified during a study of T cell responses to AZD1222 COVID-19 vaccine. Looking at the study overall: Second-dose recipients at about 4 or about 12 weeks were treated as one pooled group. Overall study findings and caveats: Seropositive AZD1222 recipients at baseline numbered only five or six.

CDR1 is SGDLS and CDR2 is YYNGEE in the germline V gene. The trim removed 0 bases at V and 5 bases at J, leaving 5 bases unmatched. This CDR3 comprises 15 residues. To note about this clone: Its specificity is unknown.

TCRdb's copy holds only in-frame clones and misses some; the assay was immunoSEQ multiplex PCR. The profile covers more than 95,000 clones, with about 87% appearing a single time and 8% to 13% taken by the ten largest. The clonotype was recovered from an adult in good health. J is TRBJ2-7 and V is TRBV9, with TRBD1 matching over 10 bases. Source: peripheral blood, taken on day 0 of AZD1222 vaccination. The CDR3 nucleotides are TGTGCCAGCAGCGTAGAGGGACAGGGGATCGACGAGCAGTACTTC. It yields the protein CASSVEGQGIDEQYF.